This T cell receptor (beta chain) was captured by sequencing in a study of Ad26.COV2.S vaccination and SARS-CoV-2 variants. At the level of the study: Ad26.COV2.S shots went into the muscle once or twice, 56 days apart.

The treatment was: roughly 19 received Ad26.COV2.S at low or high dose, single or two shots; about 5 received placebo; per-sample allocation not given. Sampling took place 63 days after the first vaccine or placebo injection. The administered vaccine (an Ad26 vector) expressed Wuhan-strain SARS-CoV-2 spike. There are 15 residues in the CDR3. The V gene's germline CDR1 is SGHDN and CDR2 FVKESK. Trimming shortened V by 0 bases and J by 3 bases, and 10 bases separated the two germline ends. Study results and caveats: The TCR breadth and depth analyses may have produced an underestimate of total T cell responses.

Profiled with immunoSEQ multiplex PCR; TCRdb holds only in-frame clones, not every one. Among about half a million clones listed, about nine tenths were seen once. Details on this clone: Its antigen is not identified.

The input for sequencing was peripheral blood, taken in a trial of Ad26.COV2.S vaccine versus placebo. This chain uses TRBV14 with TRBJ2-3; D is undetermined. This sequence was found in a person between 18 and 65 years old who received the Ad26.COV2.S COVID-19 vaccine or a placebo. The CDR3 loop is CASSQDLYPTDTQYF. The CDR3 DNA is TGTGCCAGCAGCCAAGATCTGTACCCTACAGATACGCAGTATTTT.